This T cell receptor beta chain was recovered during a study of CD8 T cells in ankylosing spondylitis. Points from the study as a whole: A TCR beta motif of roughly 8 highly homologous variants appeared characteristic of ankylosing spondylitis blood.

Trimming removed 4 bases from V and 10 bases from J; junction bases left unmatched: 5. The germline CDR1 and CDR2 sequences are SQVTM and ANQGSEA. CDR3 size: 12 residues. TCRdb re-analysed the 5' RACE reads in MiXCR, keeping a single row per CDR3 protein. This sample carries about 140,000 distinct CDR3 sequences, approximately 10% of them seen once, and the ten largest clones take roughly 4%. This clonotype showed up many times. Its cognate antigen is unknown. The J gene is TRBJ2-5, the V gene TRBV29-1, with 11 nucleotides matching TRBD2. The sample consisted of blood, either unsorted or a sorted T cell fraction (not recorded which). The receptor was isolated from a female donor with ankylosing spondylitis or in good health (not recorded which). The CDR3 region has the DNA TGCAGCGTTGTCCTAGCGGGGGGTAGCCAGTACTTC. Residues: CSVVLAGGSQYF.